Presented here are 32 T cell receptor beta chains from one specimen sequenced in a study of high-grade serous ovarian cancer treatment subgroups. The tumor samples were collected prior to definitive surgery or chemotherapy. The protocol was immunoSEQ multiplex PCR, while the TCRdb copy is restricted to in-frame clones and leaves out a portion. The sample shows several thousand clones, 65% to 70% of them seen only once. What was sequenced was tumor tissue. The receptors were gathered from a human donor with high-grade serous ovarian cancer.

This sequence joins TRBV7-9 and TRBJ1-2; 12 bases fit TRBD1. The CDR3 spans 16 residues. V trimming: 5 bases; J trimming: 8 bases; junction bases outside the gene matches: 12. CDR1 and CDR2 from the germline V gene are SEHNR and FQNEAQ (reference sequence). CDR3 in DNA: TGTGCCAGCAGCCAAGGTTTTGGGACAGGGGGCGTGGGCTACACCTTC. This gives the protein CASSQGFGTGGVGYTF.

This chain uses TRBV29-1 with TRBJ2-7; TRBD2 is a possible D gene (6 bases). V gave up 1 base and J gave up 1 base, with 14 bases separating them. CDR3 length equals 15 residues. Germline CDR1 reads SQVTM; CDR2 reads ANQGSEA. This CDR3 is CSVEVTRVGSYEQYF. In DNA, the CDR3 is TGCAGCGTTGAAGTGACTAGAGTCGGGTCCTACGAGCAGTACTTC.

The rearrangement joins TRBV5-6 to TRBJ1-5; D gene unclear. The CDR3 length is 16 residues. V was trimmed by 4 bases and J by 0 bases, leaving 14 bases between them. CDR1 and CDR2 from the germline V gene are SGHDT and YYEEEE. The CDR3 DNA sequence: TGTGCCAGCAGCGAATTTCACCGGGCTAGCAATCAGCCCCAGCATTTT. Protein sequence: CASSEFHRASNQPQHF.

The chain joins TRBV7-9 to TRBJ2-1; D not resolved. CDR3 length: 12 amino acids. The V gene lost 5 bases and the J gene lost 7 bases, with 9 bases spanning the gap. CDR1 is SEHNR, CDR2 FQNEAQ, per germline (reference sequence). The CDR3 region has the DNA TGTGCCAGCAGCCTGAGAGTTAATGAGCAGTTCTTC. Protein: CASSLRVNEQFF.

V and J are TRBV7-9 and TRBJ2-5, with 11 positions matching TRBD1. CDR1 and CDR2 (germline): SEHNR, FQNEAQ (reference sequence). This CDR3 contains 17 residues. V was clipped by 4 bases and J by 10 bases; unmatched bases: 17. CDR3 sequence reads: CASSSLSNLGQGAIQYF. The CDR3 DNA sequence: TGTGCCAGCAGCTCCTTAAGTAATCTCGGACAGGGGGCTATCCAGTACTTC.

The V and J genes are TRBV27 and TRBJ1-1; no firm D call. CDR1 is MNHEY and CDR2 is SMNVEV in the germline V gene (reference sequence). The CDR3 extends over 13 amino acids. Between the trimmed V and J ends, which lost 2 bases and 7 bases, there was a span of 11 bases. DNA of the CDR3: TGTGCCAGCAGTTTAGTCGTAGGGATTGAAGCTTTCTTT. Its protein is CASSLVVGIEAFF.

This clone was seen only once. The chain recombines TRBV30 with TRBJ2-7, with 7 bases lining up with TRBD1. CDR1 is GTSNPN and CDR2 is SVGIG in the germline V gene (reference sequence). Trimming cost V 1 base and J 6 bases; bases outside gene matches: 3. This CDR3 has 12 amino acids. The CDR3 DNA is TGTGCCTGGAGTGGACAGGGATCCGAGCAGTACTTC. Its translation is CAWSGQGSEQYF.

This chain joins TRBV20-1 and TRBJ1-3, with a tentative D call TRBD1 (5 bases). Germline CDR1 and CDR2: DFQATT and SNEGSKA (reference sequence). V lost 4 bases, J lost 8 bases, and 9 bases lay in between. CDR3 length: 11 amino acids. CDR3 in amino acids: CSAIQGYTIYF. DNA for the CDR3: TGCAGTGCTATTCAGGGATACACCATATATTTT.

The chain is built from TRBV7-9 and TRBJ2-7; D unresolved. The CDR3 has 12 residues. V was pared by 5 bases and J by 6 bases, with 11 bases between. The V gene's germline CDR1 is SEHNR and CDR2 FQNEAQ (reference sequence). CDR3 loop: CASSLMTGEQYV. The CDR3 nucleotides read TGTGCCAGCAGCCTTATGACGGGCGAGCAGTACGTC.

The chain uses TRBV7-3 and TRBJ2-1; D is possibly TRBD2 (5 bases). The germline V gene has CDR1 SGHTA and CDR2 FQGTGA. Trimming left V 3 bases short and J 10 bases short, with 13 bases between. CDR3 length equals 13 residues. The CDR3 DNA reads TGTGCCAGCAGCTTGGACTGGCTCTCGGAGCAGTTCTTC. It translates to CASSLDWLSEQFF.

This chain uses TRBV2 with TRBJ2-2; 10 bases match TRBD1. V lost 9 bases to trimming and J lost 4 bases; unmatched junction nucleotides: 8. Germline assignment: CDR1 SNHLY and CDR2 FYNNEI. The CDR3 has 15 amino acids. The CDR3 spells CARGDRGTATGELFF. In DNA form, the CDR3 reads TGTGCCAGGGGGGACAGGGGAACGGCCACCGGGGAGCTGTTTTTT.

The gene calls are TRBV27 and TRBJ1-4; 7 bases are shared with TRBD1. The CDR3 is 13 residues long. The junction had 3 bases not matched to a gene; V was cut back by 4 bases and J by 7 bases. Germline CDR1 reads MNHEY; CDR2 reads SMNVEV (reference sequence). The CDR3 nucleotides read TGTGCCAGCAGTTACAGGGGTGGTGAAAAACTGTTTTTT. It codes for CASSYRGGEKLFF.

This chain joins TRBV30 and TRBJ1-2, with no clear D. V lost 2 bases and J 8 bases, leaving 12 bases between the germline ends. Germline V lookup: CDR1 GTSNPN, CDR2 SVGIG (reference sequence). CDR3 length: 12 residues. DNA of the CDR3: TGTGCCTGGAGTCGGCAGGAAAACGGCTACACCTTC. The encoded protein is CAWSRQENGYTF.

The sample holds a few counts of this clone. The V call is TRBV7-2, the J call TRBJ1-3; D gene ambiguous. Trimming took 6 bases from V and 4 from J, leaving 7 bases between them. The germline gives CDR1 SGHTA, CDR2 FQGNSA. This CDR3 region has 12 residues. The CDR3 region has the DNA TGTGCCAGCAGTCCTATCGGAAACACCATATATTTT. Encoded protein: CASSPIGNTIYF.

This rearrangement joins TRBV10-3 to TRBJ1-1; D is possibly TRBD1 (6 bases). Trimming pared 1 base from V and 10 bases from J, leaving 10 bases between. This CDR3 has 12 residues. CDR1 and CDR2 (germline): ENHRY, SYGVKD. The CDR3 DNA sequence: TGTGCCATCAGTGAGTTTGGGGGGCGAGCTTTCTTT. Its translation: CAISEFGGRAFF.

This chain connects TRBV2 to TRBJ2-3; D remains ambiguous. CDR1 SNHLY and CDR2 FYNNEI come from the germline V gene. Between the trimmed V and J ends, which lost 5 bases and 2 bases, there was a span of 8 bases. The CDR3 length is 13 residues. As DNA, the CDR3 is TGTGCCAGCAGTTACACATCCACAGATACGCAGTATTTT. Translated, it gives CASSYTSTDTQYF.

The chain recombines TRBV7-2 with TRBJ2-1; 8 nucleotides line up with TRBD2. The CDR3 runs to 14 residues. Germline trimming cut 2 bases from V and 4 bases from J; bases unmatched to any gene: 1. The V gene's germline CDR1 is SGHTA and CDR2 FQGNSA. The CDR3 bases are TGTGCCAGCAGCTTACTAGCGGGTTACAATGAGCAGTTCTTC. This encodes CASSLLAGYNEQFF.

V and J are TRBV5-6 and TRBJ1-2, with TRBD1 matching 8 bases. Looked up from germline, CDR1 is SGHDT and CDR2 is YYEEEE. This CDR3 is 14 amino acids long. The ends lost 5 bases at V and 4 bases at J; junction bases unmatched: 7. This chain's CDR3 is CASSYGQGGYGYTF. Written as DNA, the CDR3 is TGTGCCAGCAGTTATGGACAGGGAGGCTATGGCTACACCTTC.

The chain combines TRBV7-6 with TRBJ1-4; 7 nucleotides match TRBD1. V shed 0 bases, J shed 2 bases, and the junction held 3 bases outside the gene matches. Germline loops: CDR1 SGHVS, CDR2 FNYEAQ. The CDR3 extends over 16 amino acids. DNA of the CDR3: TGTGCCAGCAGCTTAGCAGGGGGCCAGACTAATGAAAAACTGTTTTTT. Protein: CASSLAGGQTNEKLFF.

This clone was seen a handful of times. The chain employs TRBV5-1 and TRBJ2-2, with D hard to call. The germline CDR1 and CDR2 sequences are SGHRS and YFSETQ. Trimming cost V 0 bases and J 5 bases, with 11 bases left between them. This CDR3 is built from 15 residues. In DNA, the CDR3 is TGCGCCAGCAGCTTGGATCTTCTGAGGACCGGGGAGCTGTTTTTT. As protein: CASSLDLLRTGELFF.

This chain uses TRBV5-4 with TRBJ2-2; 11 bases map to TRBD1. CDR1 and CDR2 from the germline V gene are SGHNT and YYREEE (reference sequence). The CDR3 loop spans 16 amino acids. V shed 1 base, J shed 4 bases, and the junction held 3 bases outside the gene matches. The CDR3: CASSLRGQGVTGELFF. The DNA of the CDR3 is TGTGCCAGCAGCTTGAGGGGACAGGGGGTCACCGGGGAGCTGTTTTTT.

The CDR3 nucleotides are TGTGCCAGTAGTATATCTGGGTACAGGGGCTACGAGCAGTACTTC. Residues: CASSISGYRGYEQYF. This chain links TRBV19 with TRBJ2-7; 7 positions match TRBD1. The length of the CDR3 is 15 residues. V was pared by 2 bases and J by 3 bases, with 7 bases of the junction left unmatched. CDR1 is LNHDA, CDR2 SQIVND, per germline (reference sequence). Together with reference TRBV19 and TRBJ2-7, the CDR3 gives the full variable domain: DGGITQSPKYLFRKEGQNVTLSCEQNLNHDAMYWYRQDPGQGLRLIYYSQIVNDFQKGDIAEGYSVSREKKESFPLTVTSAQKNPTAFYLCASSISGYRGYEQYFGPGTRLTVT.

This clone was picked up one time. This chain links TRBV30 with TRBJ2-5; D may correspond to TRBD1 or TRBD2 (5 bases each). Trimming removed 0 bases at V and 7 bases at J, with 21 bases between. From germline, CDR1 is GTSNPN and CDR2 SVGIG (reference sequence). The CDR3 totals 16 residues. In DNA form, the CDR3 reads TGTGCCTGGAGTGTACCGGGTTGGGGGAGATCGGGGACCCAGTACTTC. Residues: CAWSVPGWGRSGTQYF.

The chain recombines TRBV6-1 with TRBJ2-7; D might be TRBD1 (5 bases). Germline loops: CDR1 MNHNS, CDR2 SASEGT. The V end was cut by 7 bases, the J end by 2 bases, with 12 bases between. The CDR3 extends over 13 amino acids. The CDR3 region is CASTRQLAYEQYF. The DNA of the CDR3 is TGTGCCAGCACTAGACAGTTAGCCTACGAGCAGTACTTC.

CDR3 DNA sequence: TGTGCCACCAGCAGAGATTGGTCCGGGGGACTGCAAGAGACCCAGTACTTC. Translating it yields CATSRDWSGGLQETQYF. J is TRBJ2-5 and V is TRBV15, with D perhaps TRBD2 (6 bases). CDR3 length equals 17 residues. CDR1 and CDR2 (germline): LNHNV, YYDKDF (reference sequence). The germline V and J ends were trimmed by 0 bases and 2 bases, with 16 bases remaining between them. The whole variable domain, filled in from reference TRBV15 and TRBJ2-5, reads DAMVIQNPRYQVTQFGKPVTLSCSQTLNHNVMYWYQQKSSQAPKLLFHYYDKDFNNEADTPDNFQSRRPNTSFCFLDIRSPGLGDTAMYLCATSRDWSGGLQETQYFGPGTRLLVL.

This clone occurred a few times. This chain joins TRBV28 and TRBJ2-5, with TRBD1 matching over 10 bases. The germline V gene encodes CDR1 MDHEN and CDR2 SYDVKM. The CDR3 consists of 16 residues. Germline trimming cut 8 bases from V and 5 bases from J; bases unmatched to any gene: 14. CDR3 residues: CASGSSGTGDFETQYF. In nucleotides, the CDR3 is TGTGCCAGCGGATCATCCGGGACAGGGGATTTTGAGACCCAGTACTTC.

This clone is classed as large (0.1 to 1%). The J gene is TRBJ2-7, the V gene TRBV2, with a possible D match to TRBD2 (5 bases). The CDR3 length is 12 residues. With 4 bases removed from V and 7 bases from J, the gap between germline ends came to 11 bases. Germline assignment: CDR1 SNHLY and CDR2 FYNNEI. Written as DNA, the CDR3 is TGTGCCAGCAGTGTCGGGGTAAGGGAGCAGTACTTC. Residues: CASSVGVREQYF.

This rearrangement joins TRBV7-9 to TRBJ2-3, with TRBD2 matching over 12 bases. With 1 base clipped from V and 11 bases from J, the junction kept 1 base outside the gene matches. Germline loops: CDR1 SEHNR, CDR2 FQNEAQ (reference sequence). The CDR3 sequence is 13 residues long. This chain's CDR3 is CASSLGLAGVQYF. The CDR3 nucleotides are TGTGCCAGCAGCTTAGGACTAGCGGGGGTGCAGTATTTT.

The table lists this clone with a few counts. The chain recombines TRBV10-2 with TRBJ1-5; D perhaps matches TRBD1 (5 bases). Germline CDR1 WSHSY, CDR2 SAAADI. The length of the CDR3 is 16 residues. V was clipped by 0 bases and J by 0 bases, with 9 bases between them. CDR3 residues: CASSESPGNSNQPQHF. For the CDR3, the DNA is TGCGCCAGCAGTGAGTCGCCAGGGAATAGCAATCAGCCCCAGCATTTT.

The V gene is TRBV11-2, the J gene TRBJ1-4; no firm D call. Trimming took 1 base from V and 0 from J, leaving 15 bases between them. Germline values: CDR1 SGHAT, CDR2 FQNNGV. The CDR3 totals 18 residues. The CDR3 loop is CASSLARDPGATNEKLFF. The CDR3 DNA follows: TGTGCCAGCAGCTTAGCCCGGGATCCAGGTGCAACTAATGAAAAACTGTTTTTT.

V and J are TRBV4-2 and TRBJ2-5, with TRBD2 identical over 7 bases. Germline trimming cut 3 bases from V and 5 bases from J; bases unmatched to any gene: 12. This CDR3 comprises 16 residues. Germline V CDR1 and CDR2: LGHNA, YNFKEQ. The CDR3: CASSQGLRSLLETQYF. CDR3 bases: TGTGCCAGCAGCCAGGGACTACGTTCCTTATTGGAGACCCAGTACTTC.

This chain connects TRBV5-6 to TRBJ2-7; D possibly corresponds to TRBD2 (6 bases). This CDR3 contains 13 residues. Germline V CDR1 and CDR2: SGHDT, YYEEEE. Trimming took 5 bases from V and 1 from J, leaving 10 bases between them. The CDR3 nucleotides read TGTGCCAGCAGGTCGGGACTTTCCTACGAGCAGTACTTC. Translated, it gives CASRSGLSYEQYF. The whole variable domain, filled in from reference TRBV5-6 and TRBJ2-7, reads DAGVTQSPTHLIKTRGQQVTLRCSPKSGHDTVSWYQQALGQGPQFIFQYYEEEERQRGNFPDRFSGHQFPNYSSELNVNALLLGDSALYLCASRSGLSYEQYFGPGTRLTVT.